This T cell receptor beta chain came from a study of response to subunit inactivated influenza vaccine. TCRdb processed the RT-PCR reads anew with MiXCR; each CDR3 protein has one entry. Of a few hundred thousand distinct CDR3 sequences in the sample, 10% to 12% were seen once. The V gene's germline CDR1 is MNHNS and CDR2 SASEGT. The V end lost 6 bases, the J end lost 6 bases, and 28 bases lay between the germline ends. This CDR3 spans 18 amino acids. A further study also used this sample, focusing on T cells expressing NK-cell markers. That work contributes: The authors generated TCR beta cDNA through 5'RACE template switching with UMIs. One of eight sequenced donors was HCMV-seronegative; the other seven were seropositive.

The chain uses TRBV6-1 and TRBJ2-3; D is possibly TRBD2 (6 bases). The clonotype originates from a man aged 45 to 65 who received an inactivated influenza vaccine. This material consisted of PBMCs from blood, taken on the day of vaccination. Here the CDR3 DNA reads TGTGCCAGCAGAAAAGGAGGGGCGATCCCTCTCAGGCGGGATACGCAGTATTTT. It codes for CASRKGGAIPLRRDTQYF.